This TCR beta chain appears in the sequencing data of a study of CD8 T cells in ankylosing spondylitis (dated by TCRdb to 2016 to 2017). Background for the entire study: To find TCR variants linked to disease, the study profiled T cell receptor beta repertoires in ankylosing spondylitis patients and healthy donors. Peripheral blood samples were taken, and synovial fluid was additionally collected from ankylosing spondylitis patients. In total, the full study cohort was made up of some 100 healthy donors and 25 ankylosing spondylitis patients. Study-wide findings and limitations: Blood from ankylosing spondylitis patients appeared to be characterized by a TCR beta motif made up of 8 or 9 highly homologous amino acid variants. The disease-linked clones showed a CD8+ phenotype and occurred at relatively low frequencies in peripheral blood. Some motif variants had previously been reported in the synovial fluid and blood of reactive arthritis patients, which suggests shared mechanisms of disease initiation. According to the report, matched synovial fluid samples from ankylosing spondylitis patients were significantly enriched for the disease-linked clones.

On this clonotype itself: What this receptor recognizes is not known. Base qualities are not at hand, and no much larger clone is one base apart.

Sequenced on an Illumina HiSeq 2500. Quantitative 5'-RACE with molecular barcodes was the method used to prepare the TCR beta libraries. The paper's processing steps were these. To identify disease-linked TCR variants, a new computational method was used, one built on a probabilistic model of VDJ rearrangement. TCRdb's own reprocessing of the public reads used fastp at Q25 and MiXCR and kept productive beta chains. Rows matching on CDR3 protein sequence are summarized as one entry with the most common DNA and genes. It is TCRdb's table, rather than the study itself, that gives the V and J calls and clone size. The table for this sample lists 300,000 to 400,000 distinct CDR3 sequences; under 25% of them were counted only once. The top ten clones comprise around 17% of the sample. For CDR1 and CDR2, the germline V gene (reference sequence) lists SEHNR and FQNEAQ. Counted from cysteine to phenylalanine, this CDR3 has 15 amino acids. Only CDR3 DNA is held: 45 bases, read in frame from base 1. Deletion took 4 bases off V and 4 bases off J, with a span of 16 bases between the germline ends.

Recombination joined TRBV7-9 with TRBJ1-2; the D gene identity is not certain. This clonotype was obtained from a male donor with ankylosing spondylitis. Sequencing was performed on blood, either unsorted or a sorted T cell fraction (not recorded which). This receptor carries the CDR3 CASSSLTKRTYGYTF. Here is the DNA: TGTGCCAGCAGCTCATTGACGAAACGGACCTATGGCTACACCTTC. Extended through the reference TRBV7-9 and TRBJ1-2 proteins, this CDR3 yields the full variable domain: DTGVSQNPRHKITKRGQNVTFRCDPISEHNRLYWYRQTLGQGPEFLTYFQNEAQLEKSRLLSDRFSAERPKGSFSTLEIQRTEQGDSAMYLCASSSLTKRTYGYTFGSGTRLTVV.